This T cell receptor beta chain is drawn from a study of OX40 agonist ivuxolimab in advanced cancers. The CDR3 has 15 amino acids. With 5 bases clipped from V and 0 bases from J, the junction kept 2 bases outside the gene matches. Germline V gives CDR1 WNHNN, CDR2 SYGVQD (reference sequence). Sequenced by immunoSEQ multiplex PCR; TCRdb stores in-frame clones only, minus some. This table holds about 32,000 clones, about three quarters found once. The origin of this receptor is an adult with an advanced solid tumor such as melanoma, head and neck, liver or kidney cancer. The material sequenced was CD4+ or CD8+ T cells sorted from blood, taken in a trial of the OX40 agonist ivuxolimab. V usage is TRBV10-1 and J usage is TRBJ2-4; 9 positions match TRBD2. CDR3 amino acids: CASSSGGKAKNIQYF. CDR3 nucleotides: TGCGCCAGCAGTAGCGGGGGGAAAGCCAAAAACATTCAGTACTTC.